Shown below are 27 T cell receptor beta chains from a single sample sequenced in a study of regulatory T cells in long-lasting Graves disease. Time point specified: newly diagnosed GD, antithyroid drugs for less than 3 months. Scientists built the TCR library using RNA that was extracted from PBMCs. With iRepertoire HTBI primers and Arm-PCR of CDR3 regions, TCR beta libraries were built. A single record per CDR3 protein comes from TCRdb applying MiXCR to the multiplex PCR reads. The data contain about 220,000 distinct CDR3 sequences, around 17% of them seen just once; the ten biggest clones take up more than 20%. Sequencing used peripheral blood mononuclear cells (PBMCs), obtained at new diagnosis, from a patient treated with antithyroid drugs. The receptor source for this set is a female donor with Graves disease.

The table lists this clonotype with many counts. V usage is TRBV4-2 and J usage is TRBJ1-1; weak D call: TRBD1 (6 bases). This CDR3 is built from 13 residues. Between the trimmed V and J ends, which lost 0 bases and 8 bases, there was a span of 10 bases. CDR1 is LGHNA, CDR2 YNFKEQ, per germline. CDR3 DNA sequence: TGTGCCAGCAGCCAAGATCGGGGGGCAGAAGCTTTCTTT. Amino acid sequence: CASSQDRGAEAFF.

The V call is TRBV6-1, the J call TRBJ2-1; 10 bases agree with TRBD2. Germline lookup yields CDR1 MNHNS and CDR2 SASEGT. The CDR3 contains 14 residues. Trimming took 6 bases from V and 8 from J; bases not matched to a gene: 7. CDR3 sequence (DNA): TGTGCCAGCAGAGAGCTAGCGGGAGTGTATGAGCAGTTCTTC. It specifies CASRELAGVYEQFF.

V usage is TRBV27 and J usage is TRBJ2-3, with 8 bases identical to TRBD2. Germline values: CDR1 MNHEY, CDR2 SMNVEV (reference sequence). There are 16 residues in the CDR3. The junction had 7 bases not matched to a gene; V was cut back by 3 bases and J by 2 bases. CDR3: CASSFGTSGDTDTQYF. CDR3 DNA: TGTGCCAGCAGTTTCGGTACTAGCGGAGACACAGATACGCAGTATTTT.

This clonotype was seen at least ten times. CDR3 in DNA: TGTGCCAGCAGCCTCATTTCAGGGGGACCTCGGGAGGAGCAGTACTTC. Protein product: CASSLISGGPREEQYF. This chain joins TRBV3-1 and TRBJ2-7; D is possibly TRBD1 (7 bases). Germline V gives CDR1 LGHDT, CDR2 YNNKEL (reference sequence). The V and J ends lost 4 bases and 7 bases respectively, with 23 bases between them. The CDR3 spans 16 residues.

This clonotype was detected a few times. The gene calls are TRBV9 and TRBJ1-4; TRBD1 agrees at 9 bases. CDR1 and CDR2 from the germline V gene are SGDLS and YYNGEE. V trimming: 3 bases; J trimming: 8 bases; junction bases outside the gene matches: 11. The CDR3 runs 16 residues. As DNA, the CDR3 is TGTGCCAGCAGCGCCCCAGCCGGGACAGGGCGGGAAAAACTGTTTTTT. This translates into CASSAPAGTGREKLFF.

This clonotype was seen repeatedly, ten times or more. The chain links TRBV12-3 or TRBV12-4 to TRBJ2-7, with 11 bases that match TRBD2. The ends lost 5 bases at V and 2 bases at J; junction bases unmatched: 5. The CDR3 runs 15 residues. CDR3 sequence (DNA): TGTGCCAGCAGTCTAGGACTAGCGGGTCCCTACGAGCAGTACTTC. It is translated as CASSLGLAGPYEQYF.

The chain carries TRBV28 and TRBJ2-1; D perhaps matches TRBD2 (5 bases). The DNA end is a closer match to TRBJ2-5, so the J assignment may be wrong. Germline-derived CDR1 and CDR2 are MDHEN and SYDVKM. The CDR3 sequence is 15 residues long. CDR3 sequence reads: CASSPAGSTGETQYF. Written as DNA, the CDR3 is TGTGCCAGCAGCCCTGCGGGTAGCACGGGCGAGACCCAGTACTTC.

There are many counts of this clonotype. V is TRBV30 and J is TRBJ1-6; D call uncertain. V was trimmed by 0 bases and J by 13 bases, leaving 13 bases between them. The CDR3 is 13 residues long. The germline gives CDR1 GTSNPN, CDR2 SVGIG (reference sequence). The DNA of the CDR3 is TGTGCCTGGAGTGTAAACCCCTCCGCCCCCCTCCACTTT. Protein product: CAWSVNPSAPLHF.

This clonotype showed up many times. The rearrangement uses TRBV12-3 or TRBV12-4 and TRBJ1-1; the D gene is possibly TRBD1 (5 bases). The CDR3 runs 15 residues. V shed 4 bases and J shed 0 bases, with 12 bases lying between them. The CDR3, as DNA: TGTGCCAGCAGTTGGCAGGGAAGCCTGAACACTGAAGCTTTCTTT. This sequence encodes CASSWQGSLNTEAFF.

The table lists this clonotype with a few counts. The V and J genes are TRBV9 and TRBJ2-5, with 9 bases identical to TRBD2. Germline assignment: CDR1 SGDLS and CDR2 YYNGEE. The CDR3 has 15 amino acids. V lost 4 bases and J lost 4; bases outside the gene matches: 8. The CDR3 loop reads CASSPAGGVGETQYF. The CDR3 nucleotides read TGTGCCAGCAGCCCGGCGGGAGGGGTTGGAGAGACCCAGTACTTC.

The CDR3 is CSASPGGSGNTIYF. In DNA, the CDR3 is TGCAGTGCTTCACCGGGGGGCTCTGGAAACACCATATATTTT. The V call is TRBV20-1, the J call TRBJ1-3; a weak D match, TRBD1 (5 bases). The CDR3 extends over 14 amino acids. V lost 5 bases, J lost 0 bases, and 11 bases lay in between. Germline CDR1 DFQATT, CDR2 SNEGSKA (reference sequence).

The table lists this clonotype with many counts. CDR3 DNA sequence: TGTGCCACCAGCAGAGAGTTTTGGGAGTCGGACTACGAGCAGTACTTC. Translating it yields CATSREFWESDYEQYF. The chain recombines TRBV15 with TRBJ2-7; D perhaps matches TRBD2 (5 bases). The germline gives CDR1 LNHNV, CDR2 YYDKDF (reference sequence). The CDR3 is made up of 16 amino acids. V was clipped by 0 bases and J by 3 bases, with 15 bases between them.

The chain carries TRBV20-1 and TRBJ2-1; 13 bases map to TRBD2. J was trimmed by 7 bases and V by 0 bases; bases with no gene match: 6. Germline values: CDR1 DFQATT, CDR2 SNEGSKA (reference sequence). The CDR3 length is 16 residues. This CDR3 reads CSARDPGLAGINEQFF. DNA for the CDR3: TGCAGTGCTAGAGATCCGGGACTAGCGGGAATAAATGAGCAGTTCTTC.

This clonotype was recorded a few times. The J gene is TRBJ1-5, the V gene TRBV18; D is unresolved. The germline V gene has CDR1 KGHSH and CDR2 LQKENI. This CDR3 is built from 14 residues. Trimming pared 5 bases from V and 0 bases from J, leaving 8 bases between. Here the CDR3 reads CASSGSDSNQPQHF. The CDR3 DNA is TGTGCCAGCTCAGGGTCAGATAGCAATCAGCCCCAGCATTTT.

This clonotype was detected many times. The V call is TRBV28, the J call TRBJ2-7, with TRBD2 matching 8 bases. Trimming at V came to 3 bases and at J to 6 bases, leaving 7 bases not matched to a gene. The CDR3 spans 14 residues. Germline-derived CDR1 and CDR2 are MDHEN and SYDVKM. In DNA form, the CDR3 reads TGTGCCAGCAGTTTGGGGGCGGGAGGTGGCGAGCAGTACTTC. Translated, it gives CASSLGAGGGEQYF.

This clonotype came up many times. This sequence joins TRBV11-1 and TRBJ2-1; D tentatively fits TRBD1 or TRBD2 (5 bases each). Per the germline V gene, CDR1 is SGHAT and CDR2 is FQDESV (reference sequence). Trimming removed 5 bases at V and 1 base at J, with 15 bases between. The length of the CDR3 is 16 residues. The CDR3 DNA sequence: TGTGCCAGCAGCCCCGAGGGGATCGGGTCCTACAATGAGCAGTTCTTC. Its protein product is CASSPEGIGSYNEQFF.

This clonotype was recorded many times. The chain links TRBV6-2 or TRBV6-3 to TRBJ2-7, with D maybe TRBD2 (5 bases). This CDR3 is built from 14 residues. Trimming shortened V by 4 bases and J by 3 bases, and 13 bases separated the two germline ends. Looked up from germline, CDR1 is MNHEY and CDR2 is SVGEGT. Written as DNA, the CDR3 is TGTGCCAGCAGTTCCCCCGGGGTCAACTACGAGCAGTACTTC. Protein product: CASSSPGVNYEQYF.

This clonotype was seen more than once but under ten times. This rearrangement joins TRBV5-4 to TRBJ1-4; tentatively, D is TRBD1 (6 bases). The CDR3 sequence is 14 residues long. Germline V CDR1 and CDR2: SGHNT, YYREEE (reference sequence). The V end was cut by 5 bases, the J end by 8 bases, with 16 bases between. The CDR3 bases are TGTGCCAGCAGTTCCGGGACATTGGAGGAAAAACTGTTTTTT. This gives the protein CASSSGTLEEKLFF.

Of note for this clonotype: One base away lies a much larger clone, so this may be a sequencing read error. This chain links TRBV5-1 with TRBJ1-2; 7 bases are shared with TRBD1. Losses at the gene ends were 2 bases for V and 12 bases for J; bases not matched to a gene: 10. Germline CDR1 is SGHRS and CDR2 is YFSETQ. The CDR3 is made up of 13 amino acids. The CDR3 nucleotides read TGCGCCAGCAGCTTAGGACAGGAGGCGAAGAACACCTTC. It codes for CASSLGQEAKNTF. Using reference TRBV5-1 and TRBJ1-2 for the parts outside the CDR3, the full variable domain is KAGVTQTPRYLIKTRGQQVTLSCSPISGHRSVSWYQQTPGQGLQFLFEYFSETQRNKGNFPGRFSGRQFSNSRSEMNVSTLELGDSALYLCASSLGQEAKNTFGSGTRLTVV.

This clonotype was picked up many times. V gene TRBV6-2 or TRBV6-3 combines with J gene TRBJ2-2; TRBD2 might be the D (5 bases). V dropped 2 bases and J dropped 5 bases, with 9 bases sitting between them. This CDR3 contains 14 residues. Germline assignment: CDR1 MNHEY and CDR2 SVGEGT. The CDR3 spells CASSYTGETGELFF. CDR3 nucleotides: TGTGCCAGCAGTTACACCGGGGAGACCGGGGAGCTGTTTTTT.

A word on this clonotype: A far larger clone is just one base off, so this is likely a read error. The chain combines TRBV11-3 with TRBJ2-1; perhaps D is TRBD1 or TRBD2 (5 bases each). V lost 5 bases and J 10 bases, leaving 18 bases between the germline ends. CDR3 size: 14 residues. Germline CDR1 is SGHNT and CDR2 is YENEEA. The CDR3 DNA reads TGTGCCAGCAGCCCATTCGGGGACCCCTACGAGCAGTTCTTC. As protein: CASSPFGDPYEQFF.

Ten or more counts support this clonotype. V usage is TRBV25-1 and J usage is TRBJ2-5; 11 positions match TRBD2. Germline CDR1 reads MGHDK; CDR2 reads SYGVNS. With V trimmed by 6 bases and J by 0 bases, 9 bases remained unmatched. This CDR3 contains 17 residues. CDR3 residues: CASSSRSSGRYQETQYF. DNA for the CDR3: TGTGCCAGCAGCTCCCGGTCTAGCGGGAGGTACCAAGAGACCCAGTACTTC.

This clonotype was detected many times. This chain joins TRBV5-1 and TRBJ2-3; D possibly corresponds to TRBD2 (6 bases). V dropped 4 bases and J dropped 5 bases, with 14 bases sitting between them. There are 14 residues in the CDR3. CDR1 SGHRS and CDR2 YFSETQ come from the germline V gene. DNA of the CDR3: TGCGCCAGCAGCGTATTAGCGGAACAAGATACGCAGTATTTT. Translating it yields CASSVLAEQDTQYF. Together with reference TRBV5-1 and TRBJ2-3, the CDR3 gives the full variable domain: KAGVTQTPRYLIKTRGQQVTLSCSPISGHRSVSWYQQTPGQGLQFLFEYFSETQRNKGNFPGRFSGRQFSNSRSEMNVSTLELGDSALYLCASSVLAEQDTQYFGPGTRLTVL.

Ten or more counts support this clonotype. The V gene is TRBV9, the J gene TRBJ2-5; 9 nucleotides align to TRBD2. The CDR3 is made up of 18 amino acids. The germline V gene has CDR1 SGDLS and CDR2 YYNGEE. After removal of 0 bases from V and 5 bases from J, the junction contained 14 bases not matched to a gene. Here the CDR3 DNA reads TGTGCCAGCAGCGTAGGGGCTAGCGGGAATATTGTGTCGGAGACCCAGTACTTC. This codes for CASSVGASGNIVSETQYF.

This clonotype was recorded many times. CDR3 amino acids: CASSSTASYGYTF. CDR3 DNA: TGTGCCAGCAGTTCGACAGCCTCCTATGGCTACACCTTC. The chain employs TRBV12-3 or TRBV12-4 and TRBJ1-2; possibly TRBD1 for D (5 bases). CDR3 size: 13 residues. Trimming removed 4 bases from V and 4 bases from J, with 10 bases in between.

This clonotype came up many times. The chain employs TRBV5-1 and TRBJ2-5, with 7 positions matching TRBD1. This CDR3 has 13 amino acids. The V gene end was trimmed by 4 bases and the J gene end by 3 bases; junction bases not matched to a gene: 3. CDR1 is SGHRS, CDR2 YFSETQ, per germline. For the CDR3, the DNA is TGCGCCAGCAGCATAGGACAGGAAGAGACCCAGTACTTC. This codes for CASSIGQEETQYF.

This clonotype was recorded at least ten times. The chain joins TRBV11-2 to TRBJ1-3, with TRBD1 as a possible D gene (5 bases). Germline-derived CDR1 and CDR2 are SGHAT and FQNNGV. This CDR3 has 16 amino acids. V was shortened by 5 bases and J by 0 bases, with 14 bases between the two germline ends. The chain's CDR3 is CASSTRQIPSGNTIYF. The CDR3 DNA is TGTGCCAGCAGCACCCGACAGATACCCTCTGGAAACACCATATATTTT.